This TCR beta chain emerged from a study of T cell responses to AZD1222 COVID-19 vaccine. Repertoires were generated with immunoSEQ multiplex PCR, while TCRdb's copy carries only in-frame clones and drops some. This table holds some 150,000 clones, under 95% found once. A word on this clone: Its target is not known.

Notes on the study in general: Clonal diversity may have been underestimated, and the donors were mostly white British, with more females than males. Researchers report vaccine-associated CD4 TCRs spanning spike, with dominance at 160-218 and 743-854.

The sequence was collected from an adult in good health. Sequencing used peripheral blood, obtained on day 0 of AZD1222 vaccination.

The CDR3 here is CAWSNRDTGTQYF. As DNA, the CDR3 is TGTGCCTGGAGTAACCGGGATACGGGGACCCAGTACTTC. The chain is built from TRBV30 and TRBJ2-5, with D tentatively TRBD2 (5 bases). Trimming took off 2 bases at V and 7 bases at J, with 14 bases between the two ends. CDR3 length: 13 amino acids. Germline-derived CDR1 and CDR2 are GTSNPN and SVGIG (reference sequence).